A selection of T cell receptor beta chains follows, all from one sample in a study of blood T cells in healthy people across ages. TCRdb processed the 5' RACE reads anew with MiXCR; each CDR3 protein has one entry. The sample carries about 1,000,000 distinct CDR3 sequences, roughly 45% recorded once. Sample: blood. These receptor sequences come from a woman aged 55-75 years in good health. The CDR3 runs from the conserved cysteine through the conserved F or W. The order of the fields is V gene, clone size, J gene, D gene, CDR3 DNA, CDR3 protein. D genes are given only for firm matches. Clone size is given for some rows only: seen once, a few or many times, or a class if the clone is expanded.

>TRBV12-3/TRBV12-4|-|TRBJ2-4|-
TGTGCCAGCAGTTTGACAGAGAAAAACATTCAGTACTTC
CASSLTEKNIQYF
>TRBV5-1|-|TRBJ2-3|TRBD1
TGCGCCAGCAGCTTGGGACAGGGGATTCCAGATACGCAGTATTTT
CASSLGQGIPDTQYF
>TRBV7-2|-|TRBJ2-5|TRBD1
TGTGCCAGCAGCCCGCAGGGGGCGCGAAGAGTGGAGACCCAGTACTTC
CASSPQGARRVETQYF
>TRBV20-1|few|TRBJ1-5|TRBD1
TGCAGTGCGAGACAGGGGGCGGAACAGCCCCAGCATTTT
CSARQGAEQPQHF
>TRBV6-5|-|TRBJ2-7|TRBD2
TGTGCCAGCAGTTACGCTAGCGGGCCGTTCTACGAGCAGTACTTC
CASSYASGPFYEQYF
>TRBV20-1|few|TRBJ2-7|TRBD1
TGCAGTGCTAGAGATCCCGCAGGGGGCCTCTACGAGCAGTACTTC
CSARDPAGGLYEQYF
>TRBV29-1|-|TRBJ2-3|TRBD1
TGCAGCGTTGTTGCGGACAGGGGGCTCACAGATACGGAGTATTTT
CSVVADRGLTDTEYF
>TRBV10-1|-|TRBJ2-1|-
TGCGCCAGCAACGCGGGTCCTATCCACAGTGAGCAGTTCTTC
CASNAGPIHSEQFF
>TRBV11-2|-|TRBJ2-3|TRBD2
TGTGCCAGCAGCACGGGACTAGCGGGACTATCAGATACGCAGTATTTT
CASSTGLAGLSDTQYF
>TRBV20-1|-|TRBJ2-3|TRBD2
TGCAGTGCTAGTGCACTAGCGGGAGGTCGGACAGATACGCAGTATTTT
CSASALAGGRTDTQYF
>TRBV19|-|TRBJ2-7|-
TGTGCCAGTAGTCCCTTTCTCCATGCCTACGAGCAGTACTTC
CASSPFLHAYEQYF
>TRBV6-1|-|TRBJ1-5|TRBD1
TGTGCCAGCAGTGACACCCAGGGGGAACAGCCCCAGCATTTT
CASSDTQGEQPQHF
>TRBV6-1|many|TRBJ2-5|TRBD2
TGTGCCAGCAGTGAAGCTTCAGCGGGAGTAGGAGAGACCCAGTACTTC
CASSEASAGVGETQYF
>TRBV7-8|-|TRBJ2-1|TRBD1
TGTGCCAGCACTAAGAGAATGGGGACAGGGAGAAGAGCGGAAAGTTACAATGAGCAGTTCTTC
CASTKRMGTGRRAESYNEQFF
>TRBV30|-|TRBJ2-5|-
TGTGCCTGGAGTTTGGGGGCGATTACGGAGACCCAGTACTTC
CAWSLGAITETQYF
>TRBV6-5|-|TRBJ2-7|TRBD1
TGTGCCAGCAGCCCTACGGGACAGGGTTCCGAGCAGTACTTC
CASSPTGQGSEQYF
>TRBV11-2|few|TRBJ2-7|-
TGTGCCAGCACTTATAGGGCTCCAGCCTACGAGCAGTACTTC
CASTYRAPAYEQYF
>TRBV10-3|few|TRBJ2-3|TRBD2
TGTGCCATCAGTGAGTGGGGACTAGCGCAGAGCACAGATACGCAGTATTTT
CAISEWGLAQSTDTQYF
>TRBV4-1|once|TRBJ2-7|-
TGCGGGTTGGACTCCTACGAGCAGTACTTC
CGLDSYEQYF
>TRBV2|-|TRBJ2-3|TRBD2
TGTGCCAGCAGGAGCGGGATAAACACAGATACGCAGTATTTT
CASRSGINTDTQYF
>TRBV11-2|few|TRBJ2-1|-
TGTGCCAGCAGCTTAGTACTTCAGGGTTTTGGTGAGCAGTTCTTC
CASSLVLQGFGEQFF
>TRBV3-1|-|TRBJ2-3|-
TGTGCCAGCAGGGCGATGACAGGACCTACAAGGTTGGCGCAGTATTTT
CASRAMTGPTRLAQYF
>TRBV18|-|TRBJ2-4|-
TGTGCCAGCCCACCGGTGAGGGGCCAGGCCAAAAACATTCAGTACTTC
CASPPVRGQAKNIQYF
>TRBV24-1|-|TRBJ2-1|TRBD2
TGTGCCATCCAAGGCGGGAGGTCCTACAATGAGCAGTTCTTC
CAIQGGRSYNEQFF
>TRBV5-1|-|TRBJ1-1|-
TGCGCCAGCAGCTCGGGATTGACAGGAAGGAACACTGAAGCTTTCTTT
CASSSGLTGRNTEAFF
>TRBV6-6|-|TRBJ2-5|-
TGTGCCAGCAGTGACCCGCGGAGAGGGTACCAAGAGACCCAGTACTTC
CASSDPRRGYQETQYF
>TRBV20-1|-|TRBJ2-3|TRBD2
TGCAGTGCTCTCACTAGCGGGAGGGGGGGAGATACGCAGTATTTT
CSALTSGRGGDTQYF
>TRBV5-1|many|TRBJ2-7|-
TGTGCCAGCAGTGCGGGGAGCTCCTACGAGCAGTACTTC
CASSAGSSYEQYF
>TRBV7-9|-|TRBJ2-7|-
TGTGCCAGCATCCGGGACTCCTCCTACGAGCAGTACTTC
CASIRDSSYEQYF
>TRBV7-2|few|TRBJ2-3|TRBD1
TGTGCCAGCAGCGTCGGGACAGGGGGCACAGATACGCAGTATTTT
CASSVGTGGTDTQYF
>TRBV20-1|few|TRBJ2-7|TRBD2
TGCAGTGCGGTAGGGACTAGCGGACCGAGCTCCTACAATGAGCAGTACTTC
CSAVGTSGPSSYNEQYF
>TRBV28|few|TRBJ2-7|TRBD2
TGTGCCAGCAGCTCTTACGGACTAGCGGGCCTCTCCTACGAGCAGTACTTC
CASSSYGLAGLSYEQYF
>TRBV9|-|TRBJ2-4|TRBD1
TGTGCCAGCAGCGCCGCCGGGACAGTAGAAAACATTCAGTACTTC
CASSAAGTVENIQYF
>TRBV24-1|-|TRBJ2-2|-
TGTGCCACCAGTGATCACAGGACGGCGAACACCGGGGAGCTGTTTTTT
CATSDHRTANTGELFF
>TRBV5-1|-|TRBJ2-1|TRBD2
TGCGCCAGCAGCTTTCTGGCGGGAGTCCCCGGTGAGCAGTTCTTC
CASSFLAGVPGEQFF
>TRBV25-1|-|TRBJ2-1|-
TGTGCCAGCAGTGATAGGCAGTCTTCAAGCTCCTACAATGAGCAGTTCTTC
CASSDRQSSSSYNEQFF
>TRBV20-1|-|TRBJ2-7|-
TGCAGTGCTAGAGGCAGGGATGCCTACGAGCAGTACTTC
CSARGRDAYEQYF
>TRBV20-1|-|TRBJ2-1|-
TGCAGTGCTAGAGGCCCGAGCGGGTGGCCCTACAATGAGCAGTTCTTC
CSARGPSGWPYNEQFF
>TRBV27|-|TRBJ2-5|-
TGTGCCAGCCGTCCAATAGGGGAGGAGGAGACCCAGTACTTC
CASRPIGEEETQYF
>TRBV12-3/TRBV12-4|few|TRBJ2-3|-
TGTGCCAGCAGGCCGAGCGGAGGACTCACAGATACGCAGTATTTT
CASRPSGGLTDTQYF
>TRBV2|few|TRBJ2-5|TRBD2
TGTGCCAGCAGTGGCCTAGCGGGAAGCGTCAGGAAGACCCAGTACTTC
CASSGLAGSVRKTQYF
>TRBV20-1|-|TRBJ2-1|TRBD1
TGCAGTGCTAGTAGGACAGGGTCCTACAATGAGCAGTTCTTC
CSASRTGSYNEQFF
>TRBV25-1|-|TRBJ2-3|TRBD2
TGTGCCAACACCGGGGAGACTAGCGGGAGGAGGGATACGCAGTATTTT
CANTGETSGRRDTQYF
>TRBV10-3|many|TRBJ1-4|-
TGTGCCATCAGTGAACTTGCCGGGACAAATAATGAAAAACTGTTTTTT
CAISELAGTNNEKLFF
>TRBV7-6|-|TRBJ2-5|-
TGTGCCAGCAGCTTAAAGGGGGGGGGATTCTCCTACGTGCAGTACTTC
CASSLKGGGFSYVQYF
>TRBV2|-|TRBJ2-7|-
TGTGCCAGCATGTCAGGGGTGGACTACGAGCAGTACTTC
CASMSGVDYEQYF
>TRBV20-1|few|TRBJ2-1|TRBD2
TGCAGTGCAACCGGGACTAGCGGGAGAAAGAGGGTCTACAATGAGCAGTTCTTC
CSATGTSGRKRVYNEQFF